This passage covers 26 T cell receptor beta chains from one sample sequenced in a study of T cells in Graves' hyperthyroidism and ophthalmopathy. From RNA transcripts, TCR beta CDR3 regions were amplified. During a first-round RT-PCR of the TCR CDR3, the HTBI primer set was used. Each CDR3 protein is one row after TCRdb ran MiXCR on the multiplex PCR reads. In the table there are around 200,000 distinct CDR3 sequences, 18% of which are singletons. The material sequenced was blood. These receptors were obtained from a man aged 40-50 years with Graves' hyperthyroidism.

This clonotype was recorded at least ten times. The CDR3 region has the DNA TGTGCCAGCAATCCACTTGACAGCCTTGAAGCTTTCTTT. This gives the protein CASNPLDSLEAFF. The chain uses TRBV12-3 or TRBV12-4 and TRBJ1-1, with a tentative D call TRBD1 (5 bases). This CDR3 spans 13 amino acids. The V end was cut by 7 bases, the J end by 7 bases, with 16 bases between.

This clonotype was observed many times. The V call is TRBV6-6, the J call TRBJ2-7; D is unclear. The CDR3 runs 14 residues. V was trimmed by 0 bases and J by 0 bases, leaving 6 bases between them. The V gene's germline CDR1 is MNHNY and CDR2 SVGAGI (reference sequence). DNA of the CDR3: TGTGCCAGCAGTTACTCGCCCCGCTCCTACGAGCAGTACTTC. Its translation is CASSYSPRSYEQYF.

This clonotype was picked up many times. The chain couples TRBV20-1 to TRBJ2-3; no clear D gene. The V and J ends lost 0 bases and 0 bases respectively, with 7 bases between them. Germline-derived CDR1 and CDR2 are DFQATT and SNEGSKA (reference sequence). The CDR3 is 14 residues long. The chain's CDR3 is CSARDVASTDTQYF. The DNA of the CDR3 is TGCAGTGCTAGAGATGTCGCTAGCACAGATACGCAGTATTTT.

The CDR3 spells CASSFRPAYEQYF. The CDR3 DNA is TGTGCCAGCAGTTTTCGGCCGGCCTACGAGCAGTACTTC. The chain joins TRBV12-3 or TRBV12-4 to TRBJ2-7; D uncertain. The CDR3 is 13 residues long. The V end lost 3 bases, the J end lost 2 bases, and 8 bases lay between the germline ends.

Note on this clonotype: It may be a read error: a sequence one base away is much more abundant. V is TRBV7-9 and J is TRBJ2-7; TRBD1 matches at 7 bases. J gave up 8 bases and V 3 bases, and 4 bases lay outside the gene matches. CDR1 is SEHNR, CDR2 FQNEAQ, per germline (reference sequence). The CDR3 runs 12 residues. CDR3 amino acids: CASSFQGDKQYF. CDR3 DNA: TGTGCCAGCAGCTTTCAGGGGGACAAGCAGTACTTC.

Details on this clonotype: A clone one base away is much larger, so this may be a read error. Since no conserved phenylalanine or tryptophan closes the CDR3, a read error is the likely cause. The chain is built from TRBV28 and TRBJ2-3; a weak D match, TRBD2 (6 bases). Germline values: CDR1 MDHEN, CDR2 SYDVKM. The CDR3 is made up of 16 amino acids. V was pared by 8 bases and J by 0 bases, with 18 bases between. The DNA for the CDR3 is TGTGCCAGCGCTTCCCATAGCGGCTCTAGCACAGATACGCAGTATTCT. It translates to CASASHSGSSTDTQYS.

The rearrangement uses TRBV7-8 and TRBJ2-6; TRBD2 is a possible D gene (5 bases). The V gene's germline CDR1 is SGHVS and CDR2 FQNEAQ. This CDR3 region has 14 residues. The V end lost 5 bases, the J end lost 5 bases, and 10 bases lay between the germline ends. CDR3 DNA sequence: TGTGCCAGCAGCCCGGGAACCTGGGCCAACGTCCTGACTTTC. The encoded protein is CASSPGTWANVLTF. The whole variable domain, filled in from reference TRBV7-8 and TRBJ2-6, reads GAGVSQSPRYKVAKRGQDVALRCDPISGHVSLFWYQQALGQGPEFLTYFQNEAQLDKSGLPSDRFFAERPEGSVSTLKIQRTQQEDSAVYLCASSPGTWANVLTFGAGSRLTVL.

This clonotype was observed a few times. This may stem from a read error, because a much larger clone lies one nucleotide away. The chain carries TRBV9 and TRBJ2-1; TRBD2 aligns across 7 bases. The J segment lost 2 bases and the V segment lost 9 bases, leaving 8 bases of the junction unmatched. Germline assignment: CDR1 SGDLS and CDR2 YYNGEE. The CDR3 has 14 amino acids. The CDR3 coding sequence is TGTGCCAACAGTGGACTAGGTCCCTACAATGAGCAGTTCTTC. Amino acid sequence: CANSGLGPYNEQFF.

The chain uses TRBV10-3 and TRBJ2-5, with TRBD1 matching over 9 bases. V shed 6 bases and J 4 bases; nucleotides not matched to a gene: 6. This CDR3 comprises 14 residues. CDR1 and CDR2 from the germline V gene are ENHRY and SYGVKD. The CDR3 loop reads CAISLTGGLETQYF. Here the CDR3 DNA reads TGTGCCATCAGCTTAACAGGGGGCTTAGAGACCCAGTACTTC.

The V gene is TRBV4-3, the J gene TRBJ2-3, with a tentative D call TRBD2 (5 bases). Germline V gene data show CDR1 as LGHNA and CDR2 as YSLEER. V lost 2 bases and J 3 bases, leaving 9 bases between the germline ends. The CDR3 spans 14 residues. CDR3: CASSQSGSTDTQYF. The CDR3 DNA sequence: TGCGCCAGCAGCCAATCGGGGTCGACAGATACGCAGTATTTT.

This clonotype was counted many times. The CDR3 here is CASSPPSGEQETQYF. For the CDR3, the DNA is TGTGCCAGCAGCCCACCTAGCGGGGAACAAGAGACCCAGTACTTC. The genes are TRBV2 and TRBJ2-5; 9 bases agree with TRBD2. J was trimmed by 2 bases and V by 6 bases; bases with no gene match: 7. The CDR3 consists of 15 residues. Germline CDR1 is SNHLY and CDR2 is FYNNEI.

This clonotype was seen many times. The J gene is TRBJ1-2, the V gene TRBV6-1; 7 nucleotides align to TRBD1. The germline CDR1 and CDR2 sequences are MNHNS and SASEGT. The CDR3 consists of 15 residues. J was trimmed by 5 bases and V by 2 bases; bases with no gene match: 8. CDR3 DNA sequence: TGTGCCAGCAGTGAACCCCGGACAGGCGATTATGGCTACACCTTC. Translating gives CASSEPRTGDYGYTF.

This clonotype appeared many times. The V gene is TRBV10-1, the J gene TRBJ1-1; tentative D call: TRBD1 (5 bases). From germline, CDR1 is WNHNN and CDR2 SYGVQD (reference sequence). Trimming removed 3 bases at V and 2 bases at J, with 10 bases between. The CDR3 runs to 14 residues. DNA for the CDR3: TGCGCCAGCAGTGACCGGGACGGAAACACTGAAGCTTTCTTT. It specifies CASSDRDGNTEAFF.

This clonotype was seen repeatedly, ten times or more. The chain employs TRBV20-1 and TRBJ2-3, with D hard to call. This CDR3 has 17 amino acids. Between the trimmed V and J ends, which lost 5 bases and 0 bases, there was a span of 21 bases. Per germline, CDR1 DFQATT and CDR2 SNEGSKA (reference sequence). The CDR3 loop reads CSAGDRGPLSSTDTQYF. The CDR3, as DNA: TGCAGTGCTGGGGATCGAGGCCCACTATCTAGCACAGATACGCAGTATTTT.

This sequence joins TRBV6-2 or TRBV6-3 and TRBJ2-5; 9 bases agree with TRBD2. CDR3 length equals 17 residues. Trimming at V came to 6 bases and at J to 4 bases, leaving 15 bases not matched to a gene. The germline gives CDR1 MNHEY, CDR2 SVGEGT. DNA of the CDR3: TGTGCCAGCAGCGGGTCGTTGATAGCGGGGGTTCTAGAGACCCAGTACTTC. This gives the protein CASSGSLIAGVLETQYF.

This clonotype has a count of ten or more. The V and J genes are TRBV5-1 and TRBJ1-1; 10 bases match TRBD1. CDR1 and CDR2 (germline): SGHRS, YFSETQ. V trimming: 2 bases; J trimming: 2 bases; junction bases outside the gene matches: 3. The CDR3 totals 15 residues. The CDR3 region has the DNA TGCGCCAGCAGCTTCGGGACAGGGGATAACACTGAAGCTTTCTTT. Translated, it gives CASSFGTGDNTEAFF. Full variable domain (rest looked up from reference TRBV5-1 and TRBJ1-1): KAGVTQTPRYLIKTRGQQVTLSCSPISGHRSVSWYQQTPGQGLQFLFEYFSETQRNKGNFPGRFSGRQFSNSRSEMNVSTLELGDSALYLCASSFGTGDNTEAFFGQGTRLTVV.

In this sample, this clonotype turned up many times. The J gene is TRBJ2-3, the V gene TRBV20-1, with 14 bases aligning to TRBD2. Germline V lookup: CDR1 DFQATT, CDR2 SNEGSKA (reference sequence). The CDR3 contains 16 residues. J lost 5 bases, V lost 1 base, and 5 bases had no gene match. This CDR3 is CSARAGLAGVVDTQYF. CDR3 bases: TGCAGTGCTAGAGCGGGACTAGCGGGGGTAGTAGATACGCAGTATTTT.

This clonotype was counted many times. The V call is TRBV5-4, the J call TRBJ1-6; D not certain. The CDR3 sequence is 12 residues long. The V and J ends lost 0 bases and 12 bases respectively, with 7 bases between them. The V gene's germline CDR1 is SGHNT and CDR2 YYREEE (reference sequence). Here the CDR3 DNA reads TGTGCCAGCAGCTTGGGAATGGGACCCCTCCACTTT. Protein product: CASSLGMGPLHF. Full variable domain (rest looked up from reference TRBV5-4 and TRBJ1-6): ETGVTQSPTHLIKTRGQQVTLRCSSQSGHNTVSWYQQALGQGPQFIFQYYREEENGRGNFPPRFSGLQFPNYSSELNVNALELDDSALYLCASSLGMGPLHFGNGTRLTVT.

The V gene is TRBV10-2, the J gene TRBJ1-3, with 9 positions matching TRBD1. V was pared by 6 bases and J by 3 bases, with 3 bases of the junction left unmatched. This CDR3 spans 14 amino acids. Germline CDR1 and CDR2: WSHSY and SAAADI. The CDR3 sequence is CASRGQGVGNTIYF. The CDR3 nucleotides read TGCGCCAGCAGGGGACAGGGAGTTGGAAACACCATATATTTT.

This clonotype has at least ten counts. This chain uses TRBV9 with TRBJ1-1, with D tentatively TRBD1 (6 bases). Per germline, CDR1 SGDLS and CDR2 YYNGEE. The germline V and J ends were trimmed by 0 bases and 1 base, with 13 bases remaining between them. The CDR3 contains 16 residues. CDR3 region: CASSVGADRTNTEAFF. DNA for the CDR3: TGTGCCAGCAGCGTAGGGGCCGACAGGACGAACACTGAAGCTTTCTTT.

In its sample, this clonotype was seen many times. This CDR3 is CASSQVGTSGEKLFF. CDR3 nucleotide sequence: TGTGCCAGCAGCCAAGTTGGAACATCTGGTGAAAAACTGTTTTTT. The chain links TRBV3-1 to TRBJ1-4; D gene uncertain. The V end lost 1 base, the J end lost 7 bases, and 13 bases lay between the germline ends. CDR1 LGHDT and CDR2 YNNKEL come from the germline V gene (reference sequence). CDR3 length: 15 amino acids.

This clonotype was seen ten or more times. The chain recombines TRBV20-1 with TRBJ2-5; TRBD2 matches at 9 bases. The CDR3 contains 15 residues. The J segment lost 2 bases and the V segment lost 0 bases, leaving 4 bases of the junction unmatched. In germline, CDR1 is DFQATT, CDR2 SNEGSKA (reference sequence). Here the CDR3 reads CSARDLSGGQETQYF. CDR3 bases: TGCAGTGCTAGAGATTTGAGCGGGGGGCAAGAGACCCAGTACTTC.

This clonotype occurred many times. CDR3 DNA sequence: TGTGCCAGCAGCCATCCCCGGGGGCCCTACGAGCAGTACTTC. This encodes CASSHPRGPYEQYF. The chain has TRBV6-2 or TRBV6-3 and TRBJ2-7; D could derive from TRBD1 or TRBD2 (6 bases each). The CDR3 spans 14 residues. V was clipped by 6 bases and J by 2 bases, with 14 bases between them. Germline V CDR1 and CDR2: MNHEY, SVGEGT.

This clonotype was counted at least ten times. The chain employs TRBV7-8 and TRBJ2-3; D is perhaps TRBD2 (5 bases). The CDR3 contains 15 residues. Trimming removed 5 bases from V and 0 bases from J, with 12 bases in between. Germline V lookup: CDR1 SGHVS, CDR2 FQNEAQ. The CDR3 here is CASSLMDSSTDTQYF. The CDR3 DNA reads as TGTGCCAGCAGCCTAATGGACTCGAGCACAGATACGCAGTATTTT.

There are many counts of this clonotype. The V and J genes are TRBV20-1 and TRBJ2-1; D may be TRBD2 (7 bases). Germline assignment: CDR1 DFQATT and CDR2 SNEGSKA (reference sequence). The V and J ends lost 2 bases and 4 bases respectively, with 12 bases between them. This CDR3 has 14 residues. CDR3 amino acids: CSARRGGLYNEQFF. The CDR3 nucleotides are TGCAGTGCTAGAAGGGGGGGTCTTTACAATGAGCAGTTCTTC.

The chain employs TRBV19 and TRBJ2-2, with 11 bases lining up with TRBD2. Germline loops: CDR1 LNHDA, CDR2 SQIVND (reference sequence). J was trimmed by 1 base and V by 9 bases; bases with no gene match: 4. The CDR3 totals 15 residues. CDR3 DNA sequence: TGTGCCAGCCATACTAGCGGGGGGAACACCGGGGAGCTGTTTTTT. Amino acid sequence: CASHTSGGNTGELFF. The whole variable domain, remainder taken from reference TRBV19 and TRBJ2-2, is DGGITQSPKYLFRKEGQNVTLSCEQNLNHDAMYWYRQDPGQGLRLIYYSQIVNDFQKGDIAEGYSVSREKKESFPLTVTSAQKNPTAFYLCASHTSGGNTGELFFGEGSRLTVL.